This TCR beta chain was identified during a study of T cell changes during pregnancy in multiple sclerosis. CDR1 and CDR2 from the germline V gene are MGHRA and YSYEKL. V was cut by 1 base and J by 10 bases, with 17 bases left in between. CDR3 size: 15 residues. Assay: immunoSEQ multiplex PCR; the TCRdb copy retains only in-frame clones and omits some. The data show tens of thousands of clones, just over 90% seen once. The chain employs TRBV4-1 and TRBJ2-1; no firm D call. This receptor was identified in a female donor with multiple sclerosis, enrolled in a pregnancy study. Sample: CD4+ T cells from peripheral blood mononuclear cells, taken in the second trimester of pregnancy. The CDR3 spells CASSQVGSEGREQFF. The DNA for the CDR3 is TGCGCCAGCAGCCAAGTGGGCTCAGAAGGAAGGGAGCAGTTCTTC.